These 26 T cell receptor beta chains came from one sample sequenced in a study of cytomegalovirus exposure and HLA in healthy donors. Data came from immunoSEQ multiplex PCR; TCRdb stores just in-frame clones and leaves some out. The sample has 90,000 to 100,000 clones; approximately 95% are singletons. Sequencing was carried out using PBMCs. These receptors were collected from a young woman in good health and CMV-seropositive.

The genes are TRBV6-5 and TRBJ1-2; no reliable D call. CDR1 and CDR2 from the germline V gene are MNHEY and SVGAGI. Trimming removed 0 bases from V and 0 bases from J, with 8 bases in between. The CDR3 consists of 15 residues. CDR3 amino acids: CASSYSQASNYGYTF. DNA of the CDR3: TGTGCCAGCAGTTACTCCCAGGCCTCTAACTATGGCTACACCTTC.

This chain connects TRBV27 to TRBJ2-1; 10 bases match TRBD2. From germline, CDR1 is MNHEY and CDR2 SMNVEV (reference sequence). CDR3 size: 16 residues. After removal of 5 bases from V and 9 bases from J, the junction contained 13 bases not matched to a gene. The CDR3 protein is CASSPLPGLANTEQFF. The CDR3 nucleotides are TGTGCCAGCAGTCCCCTCCCGGGACTAGCGAACACTGAGCAGTTCTTC.

This chain connects TRBV6-5 to TRBJ1-1, with D perhaps TRBD1 (6 bases). Per germline, CDR1 MNHEY and CDR2 SVGAGI. The V end was cut by 2 bases, the J end by 2 bases, with 12 bases between. The CDR3 has 15 amino acids. The CDR3 DNA reads TGTGCCAGCAGTTACGCACAGGGACATAACACTGAAGCTTTCTTT. It specifies CASSYAQGHNTEAFF.

The V and J genes are TRBV6-5 and TRBJ2-5, with 11 bases aligning to TRBD2. CDR1 and CDR2 (germline): MNHEY, SVGAGI. This CDR3 comprises 15 residues. J was trimmed by 3 bases and V by 6 bases; bases with no gene match: 6. Here the CDR3 DNA reads TGTGCCAGCAGGGGAGCGGGACTAGCGGAAGAGACCCAGTACTTC. Translated: CASRGAGLAEETQYF.

This chain connects TRBV27 to TRBJ2-7; TRBD1 matches at 10 bases. The CDR3 is made up of 14 amino acids. J was trimmed by 3 bases and V by 6 bases; bases with no gene match: 5. Germline CDR1 is MNHEY and CDR2 is SMNVEV (reference sequence). The CDR3 loop reads CASRLRDRGYEQYF. The CDR3 DNA follows: TGTGCCAGCAGGCTCCGGGACAGGGGCTACGAGCAGTACTTC.

The chain links TRBV19 to TRBJ2-1; 8 positions agree with TRBD2. CDR3 size: 16 residues. V trimming: 4 bases; J trimming: 0 bases; junction bases outside the gene matches: 5. Germline values: CDR1 LNHDA, CDR2 SQIVND (reference sequence). CDR3 coding DNA: TGTGCCAGTAGTACGGGACTAGTGACCTCCTACAATGAGCAGTTCTTC. This codes for CASSTGLVTSYNEQFF.

This clone was observed a single time. This sequence joins TRBV5-5 and TRBJ2-1; D unresolved. Germline V gene data show CDR1 as SGHKS and CDR2 as YYEKEE (reference sequence). With 5 bases removed from V and 0 bases from J, the gap between germline ends came to 12 bases. This CDR3 is built from 15 residues. The CDR3 here is CASSFDTSSYNEQFF. The CDR3 nucleotides are TGTGCCAGCAGTTTCGACACGAGCTCCTACAATGAGCAGTTCTTC.

The chain combines TRBV5-6 with TRBJ1-4; D gene uncertain. V was pared by 6 bases and J by 4 bases, with 13 bases between. The CDR3 is made up of 14 amino acids. CDR1 and CDR2 (germline): SGHDT, YYEEEE. CDR3 loop: CASKSGLINEKLFF. In DNA form, the CDR3 reads TGTGCCAGCAAGTCCGGACTAATTAATGAAAAACTGTTTTTT.

The V and J genes are TRBV16 and TRBJ2-1; TRBD1 agrees at 7 bases. V was clipped by 4 bases and J by 7 bases; unmatched bases: 1. The germline CDR1 and CDR2 sequences are KGHSY and FQNENV. The CDR3 spans 12 residues. In DNA form, the CDR3 reads TGTGCCAGCAGCCTACAGGGGAATGAGCAGTTCTTC. It translates to CASSLQGNEQFF.

The CDR3 nucleotides read TGCAGCGTCAACAGGGTCATGAACACTGAAGCTTTCTTT. It yields the protein CSVNRVMNTEAFF. The chain employs TRBV29-1 and TRBJ1-1; TRBD1 is a possible D gene (6 bases). V lost 6 bases and J 0 bases, leaving 11 bases between the germline ends. Germline CDR1 is SQVTM and CDR2 is ANQGSEA. This CDR3 has 13 residues. Drawing the rest from reference TRBV29-1 and TRBJ1-1, the complete variable domain is SAVISQKPSRDICQRGTSLTIQCQVDSQVTMMFWYRQQPGQSLTLIATANQGSEATYESGFVIDKFPISRPNLTFSTLTVSNMSPEDSSIYLCSVNRVMNTEAFFGQGTRLTVV.

CDR3 sequence (DNA): TGCAGCGTCCCGGGACAGGGGTTAGGTGGCTACACCTTC. Translated, it gives CSVPGQGLGGYTF. The V and J genes are TRBV29-1 and TRBJ1-2; 10 bases are shared with TRBD1. The CDR3 is 13 amino acids. The junction had 8 bases not matched to a gene; V was cut back by 6 bases and J by 7 bases. The germline CDR1 and CDR2 sequences are SQVTM and ANQGSEA. Full variable domain (rest looked up from reference TRBV29-1 and TRBJ1-2): SAVISQKPSRDICQRGTSLTIQCQVDSQVTMMFWYRQQPGQSLTLIATANQGSEATYESGFVIDKFPISRPNLTFSTLTVSNMSPEDSSIYLCSVPGQGLGGYTFGSGTRLTVV.

The chain combines TRBV11-2 with TRBJ2-5, with TRBD2 matching 9 bases. This CDR3 is built from 15 residues. The germline V gene encodes CDR1 SGHAT and CDR2 FQNNGV. The J segment lost 0 bases and the V segment lost 5 bases, leaving 4 bases of the junction unmatched. The CDR3 DNA sequence: TGTGCCAGCAGCGCGACTAGCGGCAACCAAGAGACCCAGTACTTC. Translating gives CASSATSGNQETQYF.

This chain links TRBV7-2 with TRBJ2-1; 7 positions agree with TRBD1. The CDR3 consists of 18 residues. V lost 0 bases, J lost 4 bases, and 12 bases stayed unmatched. CDR1 and CDR2 from the germline V gene are SGHTA and FQGNSA. Written as DNA, the CDR3 is TGTGCCAGCAGCTTAGCAGCCCTGACAGGGCGTCGATACAATGAGCAGTTCTTC. It codes for CASSLAALTGRRYNEQFF.

This clone was counted a single time. J is TRBJ1-4 and V is TRBV10-3; possibly TRBD1 for D (6 bases). The V end was cut by 6 bases, the J end by 5 bases, with 10 bases between. Germline V CDR1 and CDR2: ENHRY, SYGVKD. This CDR3 is 13 amino acids long. The CDR3 sequence is CAISRGQNEKLFF. DNA for the CDR3: TGTGCCATCAGCCGAGGACAGAATGAAAAACTGTTTTTT.

J is TRBJ2-7 and V is TRBV6-5; unclear D gene. Trimming took off 0 bases at V and 1 base at J, with 10 bases between the two ends. CDR1 MNHEY and CDR2 SVGAGI come from the germline V gene. This CDR3 has 15 residues. CDR3 in DNA: TGTGCCAGCAGTTACTCGAGTGGTGCTTCCTACGAGCAGTACTTC. Translated: CASSYSSGASYEQYF.

The chain recombines TRBV2 with TRBJ2-5, with a tentative D call TRBD1 (5 bases). The V gene lost 7 bases and the J gene lost 5 bases, with 11 bases spanning the gap. There are 12 residues in the CDR3. CDR1 and CDR2 from the germline V gene are SNHLY and FYNNEI. CDR3 nucleotides: TGTGCCAGCATGACAGTCTACGAGACCCAGTACTTC. Protein sequence: CASMTVYETQYF.

V and J are TRBV19 and TRBJ1-5; 11 bases are a match to TRBD1. The CDR3 loop spans 17 amino acids. V lost 4 bases and J lost 0; bases outside the gene matches: 5. The germline gives CDR1 LNHDA, CDR2 SQIVND (reference sequence). The chain's CDR3 is CASSTRTGGLSNQPQHF. The CDR3 region has the DNA TGTGCCAGTAGTACCCGGACAGGGGGCCTTAGCAATCAGCCCCAGCATTTT.

The rearrangement uses TRBV12-5 and TRBJ2-7, with a possible D match to TRBD1 (6 bases). CDR1 is LGHNT and CDR2 is FRNRAP in the germline V gene. The CDR3 length is 13 residues. V gave up 0 bases and J gave up 6 bases, with 9 bases separating them. The CDR3 nucleotides are TGTGCTAGTGGTTTGGTCGGGACATCCGAGCAGTACTTC. The encoded protein is CASGLVGTSEQYF.

The table lists this clone with a count of one. The chain is built from TRBV28 and TRBJ2-7; 8 nucleotides align to TRBD2. V lost 3 bases to trimming and J lost 3 bases; unmatched junction nucleotides: 19. This CDR3 spans 19 amino acids. Looked up from germline, CDR1 is MDHEN and CDR2 is SYDVKM. CDR3 sequence reads: CASSLGVGLVSGNGYEQYF. The CDR3, as DNA: TGTGCCAGCAGTTTGGGGGTGGGGTTGGTTAGCGGGAATGGCTACGAGCAGTACTTC.

The chain carries TRBV7-2 and TRBJ1-4, with 10 positions matching TRBD1. This CDR3 has 15 residues. The V gene end was trimmed by 5 bases and the J gene end by 5 bases; junction bases not matched to a gene: 5. The germline V gene encodes CDR1 SGHTA and CDR2 FQGNSA. Written as DNA, the CDR3 is TGTGCCAGCAGCCGACCGGGACAGGGGAATGAAAAACTGTTTTTT. Translated: CASSRPGQGNEKLFF.

J is TRBJ2-1 and V is TRBV5-4; TRBD2 is a possible D gene (5 bases). Germline V gene lookup returns CDR1 SGHNT and CDR2 YYREEE (reference sequence). V was pared by 3 bases and J by 7 bases, with 20 bases between. This CDR3 comprises 16 residues. The CDR3 protein is CASSSPSVLAGNEQFF. The CDR3 region has the DNA TGTGCCAGCAGCTCGCCATCGGTCCTAGCTGGAAATGAGCAGTTCTTC.

The CDR3 is CASSALTGTGDYGYTF. CDR3 in DNA: TGTGCCAGTAGTGCATTAACCGGGACAGGGGACTATGGCTACACCTTC. The rearrangement joins TRBV19 to TRBJ1-2; 10 bases fit TRBD1. From germline, CDR1 is LNHDA and CDR2 SQIVND (reference sequence). Losses at the gene ends were 5 bases for V and 3 bases for J; bases not matched to a gene: 9. The CDR3 is 16 residues long.

CDR3 DNA: TGTGCCAGCAGCTTCGGGACTAGCGGGAGTGAGACCCAGTACTTC. Its translation: CASSFGTSGSETQYF. V usage is TRBV5-6 and J usage is TRBJ2-5; 14 nucleotides match TRBD2. This CDR3 is built from 15 residues. CDR1 and CDR2 from the germline V gene are SGHDT and YYEEEE. Unmatched junction bases numbered 2, after V lost 2 bases and J lost 5 bases.

The rearrangement joins TRBV5-1 to TRBJ1-1; 8 bases are shared with TRBD1. This CDR3 spans 16 amino acids. V gave up 3 bases and J gave up 2 bases; unmatched junction bases: 9. Germline V gives CDR1 SGHRS, CDR2 YFSETQ. Here the CDR3 DNA reads TGCGCCAGCAGCTGGGACGGACAGGGACAAAACACTGAAGCTTTCTTT. Amino acid sequence: CASSWDGQGQNTEAFF. Full variable domain (rest looked up from reference TRBV5-1 and TRBJ1-1): KAGVTQTPRYLIKTRGQQVTLSCSPISGHRSVSWYQQTPGQGLQFLFEYFSETQRNKGNFPGRFSGRQFSNSRSEMNVSTLELGDSALYLCASSWDGQGQNTEAFFGQGTRLTVV.

V gene TRBV10-3 combines with J gene TRBJ1-5; D is ambiguous. CDR1 is ENHRY, CDR2 SYGVKD, per germline. This CDR3 comprises 14 residues. V dropped 6 bases and J dropped 5 bases, with 14 bases sitting between them. The CDR3 loop reads CAIRSQLADQPQHF. DNA for the CDR3: TGTGCCATCAGGTCGCAGTTGGCCGATCAGCCCCAGCATTTT.

This chain joins TRBV18 and TRBJ1-2; D is uncertain. The CDR3 runs 14 residues. The V end lost 4 bases, the J end lost 9 bases, and 18 bases lay between the germline ends. Germline lookup yields CDR1 KGHSH and CDR2 LQKENI. CDR3 bases: TGTGCCAGCTCACAGGATAGGGAGGTTTTACGCTACACCTTC. Protein sequence: CASSQDREVLRYTF. Looking up the rest from reference TRBV18 and TRBJ1-2 gives the full variable domain: NAGVMQNPRHLVRRRGQEARLRCSPMKGHSHVYWYRQLPEEGLKFMVYLQKENIIDESGMPKERFSAEFPKEGPSILRIQQVVRGDSAAYFCASSQDREVLRYTFGSGTRLTVV.